These 20 T cell receptor beta chains were all obtained from the same sample, sequenced in a study of Ad26.COV2.S vaccination and SARS-CoV-2 variants. Treatment: 15 to 20 received Ad26.COV2.S at low or high dose, single or two shots; 5 received placebo; per-sample allocation not given. Repertoires come from day 63 after the first vaccine or placebo injection. Libraries were prepared by immunoSEQ multiplex PCR; TCRdb keeps only in-frame clonotypes and omits some of them. The sample holds around 400,000 clones, 90% seen once. The material sequenced was peripheral blood, taken in a trial of Ad26.COV2.S vaccine versus placebo. All receptors come from a person between 18 and 65 years old who received the Ad26.COV2.S COVID-19 vaccine or a placebo.

This chain joins TRBV3-1 (or the pseudogene TRBV3-2) and TRBJ1-5, with unresolved D. Deletions cut 0 bases from V and 2 bases from J, with 14 bases between. The CDR3 covers 17 residues. The germline gives CDR1 LGHDT, CDR2 YNNKEL (reference sequence). The CDR3 region has the DNA TGTGCCAGCAGCCAAGAAGAACAAACGGCCTGCAATCAGCCCCAGCATTTT. It encodes CASSQEEQTACNQPQHF.

J is TRBJ2-1 and V is TRBV9; 7 nucleotides align to TRBD2. The CDR3 totals 16 residues. Germline CDR1 is SGDLS and CDR2 is YYNGEE. Unmatched junction bases numbered 6, after V lost 0 bases and J lost 3 bases. CDR3 nucleotides: TGTGCCAGCAGCGTAGTGGGTAGCGGGTACTACAATGAGCAGTTCTTC. It yields the protein CASSVVGSGYYNEQFF.

V usage is TRBV28 and J usage is TRBJ2-5, with D hard to call. The germline V gene encodes CDR1 MDHEN and CDR2 SYDVKM. The V end was cut by 5 bases, the J end by 6 bases, with 4 bases between. This CDR3 spans 10 amino acids. The CDR3 loop is CASSLKTQYF. The CDR3 region has the DNA TGTGCCAGCAGTCTGAAGACCCAGTACTTC.

The V call is TRBV7-9, the J call TRBJ1-2; the match to TRBD1 covers 8 bases. The CDR3 sequence is 17 residues long. The trim removed 1 base at V and 2 bases at J, leaving 9 bases unmatched. Per germline, CDR1 SEHNR and CDR2 FQNEAQ (reference sequence). The chain's CDR3 is CASSLVSTGDTNYGYTF. Here the CDR3 DNA reads TGTGCCAGCAGCTTAGTGTCGACAGGGGATACCAACTATGGCTACACCTTC.

J is TRBJ2-1 and V is TRBV5-1; a weak D match, TRBD2 (6 bases). The CDR3 runs to 16 residues. Germline V gene lookup returns CDR1 SGHRS and CDR2 YFSETQ. Trimming took off 0 bases at V and 8 bases at J, with 18 bases between the two ends. CDR3 residues: CASSLGGTSGWDEQFF. The CDR3 DNA reads as TGCGCCAGCAGCTTGGGAGGGACTTCTGGCTGGGATGAGCAGTTCTTC.

This chain joins TRBV7-2 and TRBJ2-7, with 13 positions matching TRBD2. The trim removed 5 bases at V and 4 bases at J, leaving 8 bases unmatched. This CDR3 is built from 16 residues. CDR1 and CDR2 from the germline V gene are SGHTA and FQGNSA. The CDR3 coding sequence is TGTGCCAGCAGCACTAGCGGGAGGGCCCCTCGGTACGAGCAGTACTTC. It specifies CASSTSGRAPRYEQYF.

The CDR3 spells CASSQDRLAREQYF. In DNA, the CDR3 is TGTGCCAGCAGCCAAGATCGGCTAGCTCGGGAGCAGTACTTC. The chain joins TRBV4-2 to TRBJ2-7; maybe TRBD2 (5 bases). CDR1 is LGHNA, CDR2 YNFKEQ, per germline. The CDR3 covers 14 residues. Between the trimmed V and J ends, which lost 0 bases and 7 bases, there was a span of 13 bases.

The chain uses TRBV19 and TRBJ2-3; D unclear. V lost 1 base and J 6 bases, leaving 11 bases between the germline ends. Germline CDR1 reads LNHDA; CDR2 reads SQIVND (reference sequence). This CDR3 is built from 14 residues. CDR3 bases: TGTGCCAGTAGTATAGTTTCGCAGAGGGATACGCAGTATTTT. As protein: CASSIVSQRDTQYF.

This chain connects TRBV5-6 to TRBJ1-4; D might be TRBD1 (5 bases). The CDR3 is 12 residues long. The germline V gene has CDR1 SGHDT and CDR2 YYEEEE. V was clipped by 3 bases and J by 12 bases, with 12 bases between them. CDR3 residues: CASSSRTGQLFF. CDR3 sequence (DNA): TGTGCCAGCAGCTCCCGCACGGGACAACTGTTTTTT.

V is TRBV19 and J is TRBJ2-7; weak D call: TRBD2 (6 bases). V was shortened by 4 bases and J by 7 bases, with 20 bases between the two germline ends. CDR1 and CDR2 from the germline V gene are LNHDA and SQIVND (reference sequence). CDR3 size: 15 residues. CDR3 sequence reads: CASSTRDSGAWEQYF. CDR3 DNA sequence: TGTGCCAGTAGTACCAGGGACTCCGGCGCTTGGGAGCAGTACTTC.

In nucleotides, the CDR3 is TGTGCCACCAGCACTCCTACCCCAGGGGCGGGGAGGTATGGCTACACCTTC. Residues: CATSTPTPGAGRYGYTF. V and J are TRBV15 and TRBJ1-2; D might be TRBD1 (6 bases). Germline-derived CDR1 and CDR2 are LNHNV and YYDKDF (reference sequence). Trimming took off 4 bases at V and 5 bases at J, with 23 bases between the two ends. This CDR3 spans 17 amino acids.

The chain couples TRBV7-9 to TRBJ1-3, with 7 nucleotides matching TRBD1. The ends lost 3 bases at V and 4 bases at J; junction bases unmatched: 3. CDR1 is SEHNR and CDR2 is FQNEAQ in the germline V gene (reference sequence). This CDR3 has 14 residues. The DNA of the CDR3 is TGTGCCAGCAGCTTGGACAGGCCGGGAAACACCATATATTTT. As protein: CASSLDRPGNTIYF.

V usage is TRBV7-2 and J usage is TRBJ2-6; D remains unclear. The CDR3 is 15 residues long. The germline V and J ends were trimmed by 1 base and 1 base, with 5 bases remaining between them. Germline loops: CDR1 SGHTA, CDR2 FQGNSA. CDR3 sequence reads: CASSLDWSGANVLTF. CDR3 DNA sequence: TGTGCCAGCAGCTTAGACTGGTCTGGGGCCAACGTCCTGACTTTC.

The CDR3 here is CATLSGTGMIAQIYSNQPQHF. The CDR3 DNA is TGTGCCACCCTCTCCGGGACAGGCATGATCGCCCAAATATATAGCAATCAGCCCCAGCATTTT. The rearrangement links TRBV28 to TRBJ1-5, with 8 bases aligning to TRBD1. This CDR3 is built from 21 residues. V was pared by 10 bases and J by 0 bases, with 26 bases of the junction left unmatched. Germline loops: CDR1 MDHEN, CDR2 SYDVKM.

This sequence joins TRBV4-1 and TRBJ1-2; a possible D gene is TRBD1 (5 bases). The CDR3 spans 15 residues. From germline, CDR1 is MGHRA and CDR2 YSYEKL. The V end lost 0 bases, the J end lost 0 bases, and 8 bases lay between the germline ends. Written as DNA, the CDR3 is TGCGCCAGCAGCCAAGATGGGGGAGCTAACTATGGCTACACCTTC. Amino acids: CASSQDGGANYGYTF.

This chain uses TRBV4-3 with TRBJ2-3; the D is unclear. The V gene lost 0 bases and the J gene lost 1 base, with 11 bases spanning the gap. The germline V gene encodes CDR1 LGHNA and CDR2 YSLEER. The CDR3 length is 16 residues. The CDR3 DNA reads as TGCGCCAGCAGCCAAGATTGGTCGGCGGGCACAGATACGCAGTATTTT. As protein: CASSQDWSAGTDTQYF.

The chain carries TRBV9 and TRBJ2-2; D not resolved. V shed 2 bases and J shed 5 bases, with 13 bases lying between them. The germline V gene encodes CDR1 SGDLS and CDR2 YYNGEE. CDR3 length equals 15 residues. This chain's CDR3 is CASSVAAQETGELFF. CDR3 in DNA: TGTGCCAGCAGCGTCGCGGCCCAGGAGACCGGGGAGCTGTTTTTT. The full variable domain, its missing parts supplied by reference TRBV9 and TRBJ2-2, is DSGVTQTPKHLITATGQRVTLRCSPRSGDLSVYWYQQSLDQGLQFLIQYYNGEERAKGNILERFSAQQFPDLHSELNLSSLELGDSALYFCASSVAAQETGELFFGEGSRLTVL.

The rearrangement links TRBV4-1 to TRBJ2-7, with no clear D. The V gene's germline CDR1 is MGHRA and CDR2 YSYEKL. This CDR3 is 15 amino acids long. The ends were cut back, 0 bases at V and 0 bases at J, with 9 bases in the middle. The CDR3: CASSQEGGISYEQYF. The CDR3 DNA is TGCGCCAGCAGCCAAGAAGGCGGAATCTCCTACGAGCAGTACTTC.

DNA of the CDR3: TGTGCCAGCAGCTCTGGACCAGGGCGAGAGGCCTACGAGCAGTACTTC. Translated, it gives CASSSGPGREAYEQYF. The chain employs TRBV9 and TRBJ2-7; tentative D call: TRBD1 (5 bases). The CDR3 has 16 amino acids. V shed 4 bases and J shed 2 bases, with 19 bases lying between them. In germline, CDR1 is SGDLS, CDR2 YYNGEE.

This chain links TRBV18 with TRBJ2-7, with 11 bases aligning to TRBD2. The CDR3 is 16 residues long. Trimming cost V 4 bases and J 0 bases; bases outside gene matches: 5. CDR1 and CDR2 (germline): KGHSH, LQKENI. DNA of the CDR3: TGTGCCAGCTCACTACAGACTAGCGGGATCTCCTACGAGCAGTACTTC. Its translation: CASSLQTSGISYEQYF.